This T cell receptor (beta chain) was sequenced in a study of OX40 agonist ivuxolimab in advanced cancers. Study-wide context: Ivuxolimab, which targeted the costimulatory receptor OX40 (CD134), was an agonistic, fully human IgG2 monoclonal antibody. Intravenous ivuxolimab was administered to patients every 2 weeks at six dose levels: 0.01, 0.1, 0.3, 1.5, 3 and 10 mg/kg. Of the 50 or so patients in dose escalation, around 19 had hepatocellular carcinoma, about 15 had melanoma, 9 had renal cell carcinoma and 9 had head and neck cancer. In the dose-escalation cohort, 82.7% of patients were male, and the mean age was about 55 years, with a range of roughly 23 to 85. Patients were allowed to have had prior anti-PD-1, anti-PD-L1 or anti-CTLA-4 therapy, and approximately 40% of the dose-escalation patients had been treated with checkpoint inhibitors. Partial responses occurred in three dose-escalation patients, of whom one had hepatocellular carcinoma and two had cutaneous melanoma. Peripheral TCRbeta sequencing was intended to test whether TCR sequence diversity was altered and clonal T-cell expansion was caused by ivuxolimab. The paper reports the monotherapy dose-escalation portion (N of about 51 patients) of the phase I ivuxolimab trial.

Genomic DNA was extracted from sorted cells for sequencing of the TCRbeta CDR3 region. The immunoSEQ Assay was used for sequencing of TCRbeta CDR3 regions. In TCRdb, the immuneACCESS table is reduced to in-frame sequences with V and J assigned. These tables do not hold every clone; where another copy was compared, an unresolved V gene accounts for under half, and the others remain unexplained. Counted in this sample were tens of thousands of clones; nearly 85% of them appeared once. Clones ranked in the top ten supply approximately 7% of the sample. The trial excluded patients who had a history of autoimmune disease or who were on systemic immunosuppression. Peripheral blood for TCR sequencing was collected from all dose cohorts at baseline, on cycle 4 day 1, and on cycle 7 day 1. Samples came from an open-label, multicenter, first-in-human phase I dose-escalation trial of ivuxolimab. The trial enrolled adults with locally advanced or metastatic head and neck squamous cell, hepatocellular, melanoma or renal cell carcinoma. Before TCR sequencing, CD4+ T cells and CD8+ T cells were sorted from peripheral blood as separate populations.

Findings and caveats that apply to the study as a whole: Which antigens the clonally expanded peripheral T cells were specific for was not determined. At doses of 0.1 to 3.0 mg/kg, clonal expansion of both CD4+ and CD8+ T cells in blood was seen between baseline and week 6. Low levels of normalized T-cell clonal expansion were also seen in some nonresponding patients. In the 0.1-3.0 mg/kg groups, partial responders were among the patients with the lowest normalized peripheral clonal expansion, particularly in CD8+ T cells. On average, CD8+ T cells showed more expanded clones than CD4+ T cells after ivuxolimab.

Looking up the germline V gene yields CDR1 ENHRY and CDR2 SYGVKD. The CDR3 numbers 12 residues from cysteine through phenylalanine. Of all the DNA, just the CDR3 is kept, 36 bases in frame from base 1. V drops 8 bases and J drops 5 bases, leaving 12 bases in between. As concerns this clone: Its antigen target is currently unknown. No much larger clonotype is one base removed from it; base qualities were not supplied.

The TCR sequence derives from an adult with an advanced solid tumor such as melanoma, head and neck, liver or kidney cancer. Sequenced here: CD4+ or CD8+ T cells sorted from blood, sampled in a trial of the OX40 agonist ivuxolimab. The chain links TRBV10-3 with TRBJ2-5; TRBD1 could be the D gene, as 5 bases match. The CDR3 protein is CAIYDSGETQYF. The DNA is TGTGCCATCTACGACAGTGGGGAGACCCAGTACTTC.